Listed below are T cell receptor beta chains from one sample, sequenced in a study of beta chain features in type 1 diabetes. Assay: immunoSEQ multiplex PCR; the TCRdb copy retains only in-frame clones and omits some. The data hold about 340,000 clones, with roughly 8.8% observed a single time. Material: central memory CD4+ T cells from blood. The receptors were gathered from a man younger than 45 with type 1 diabetes. Each CDR3 is given with its conserved first and last residue. The D gene is left open where the match is weak. Only some rows state a clone size, as once, few, many or a class for expanded clones.

>TRBV9|TRBD1|TRBJ2-7|NA
TGTGCCAGCAGCGCGACAGGGGAACCCTACGAGCAGTACTTC
CASSATGEPYEQYF
>TRBV5-6|NA|TRBJ2-5|NA
TGTGCCAGCAGCTCGGTAACCCAAGAGACCCAGTACTTC
CASSSVTQETQYF
>TRBV5-1|TRBD2|TRBJ2-1|NA
TGCGCCAGCAGCCGAGGGACTAGCGGGGAACGCCATGAGCAGTTCTTC
CASSRGTSGERHEQFF
>TRBV28|NA|TRBJ1-2|NA
TGTGCCAGCAGTTTAAGCAAGGGTAACAGGGAAGGCTACACCTTC
CASSLSKGNREGYTF
>TRBV7-2|NA|TRBJ2-5|few
TGTGCCAGCAGCTCGTCAACAGGGTACCAAGAGACCCAGTACTTC
CASSSSTGYQETQYF
>TRBV27|NA|TRBJ2-3|few
TGTGCCAGCAGTTTATCGATTCCAGGGGCAGATACGCAGTATTTT
CASSLSIPGADTQYF
>TRBV30|NA|TRBJ1-2|NA
TGTGCCTGGAGTGCCCCCCCCGTAGGCTATGGCTACACCTTC
CAWSAPPVGYGYTF
>TRBV29-1|TRBD1|TRBJ1-1|NA
TGCAGCGTTGCTCCGGACAGGGAGGAAGCTTTCTTT
CSVAPDREEAFF
>TRBV6-5|TRBD2|TRBJ2-5|NA
TGTGCCAGCAGGGGAACTAGCGGGGAATGGGAGACCCAGTACTTC
CASRGTSGEWETQYF
>TRBV7-2|NA|TRBJ1-5|few
TGTGCCAGCGATTCAGGGGTTGGACAGCCCCAGCATTTT
CASDSGVGQPQHF
>TRBV29-1|NA|TRBJ1-1|few
TGCAGCGTGAACAGGGACACGAACACTGAAGCTTTCTTT
CSVNRDTNTEAFF
>TRBV6-6|NA|TRBJ2-7|many
TGTGCCAGCAGCCAGACCTACGAGCAGTACTTC
CASSQTYEQYF
>TRBV20-1|NA|TRBJ2-1|NA
TGCAGTGCCGCAGGGGACAATGAGCAGTTCTTC
CSAAGDNEQFF
>TRBV7-9|NA|TRBJ1-2|NA
TGTGCCAGCAGCTTAGCTGGCGGGGGAATGGTAGATGGCTACACCTTC
CASSLAGGGMVDGYTF
>TRBV29-1|TRBD2|TRBJ2-2|few
TGCAGCATGAGACTAGCGGGGATTAGGGGCGGGGAGCTGTTTTTT
CSMRLAGIRGGELFF
>TRBV7-2|NA|TRBJ1-2|NA
TGTGCCAGCAGCCAAACAGCCCTAAACTATGGCTACACCTTC
CASSQTALNYGYTF
>TRBV4-3|NA|TRBJ1-1|many
TGCGCCAGCAGCCCAGACCGACTTTGGAACACTGAAGCTTTCTTT
CASSPDRLWNTEAFF
>TRBV9|NA|TRBJ2-3|NA
TGTGCCAGCAGCGTAGTCGACTTCACAGATACGCAGTATTTT
CASSVVDFTDTQYF
>TRBV7-9|NA|TRBJ1-2|few
TGTGCCAGCAGCTTATATCAGGACAAGGCGGATGGCTACACCTTC
CASSLYQDKADGYTF
>TRBV10-3|NA|TRBJ1-5|few
TGTGCCATCAGTGGGACGGCCGATAGCAATCAGCCCCAGCATTTT
CAISGTADSNQPQHF
>TRBV5-1|TRBD2|TRBJ2-7|NA
TGCGCCAGCAGCTGGGGACTAGCGGACTACGAGCAGTACTTC
CASSWGLADYEQYF
>TRBV5-1|NA|TRBJ1-1|few
TGCGCCACCACCGGAGGTGCGAACACTGAAGCTTTCTTT
CATTGGANTEAFF
>TRBV7-9|NA|TRBJ2-5|few
TGTGCCAGCAGCAGGGGCACCAGAGAGACCCAGTACTTC
CASSRGTRETQYF
>TRBV4-3|NA|TRBJ2-2|NA
TGCGCCAGCAGCCGGACGACCAGGGTGTCCGGGGAGCTGTTTTTT
CASSRTTRVSGELFF
>TRBV6-6|NA|TRBJ2-1|NA
TGTGCCAGCAAGAAGCTAGGCAATGAGCAGTTCTTC
CASKKLGNEQFF
>TRBV19|NA|TRBJ2-5|few
TGTGCCAGTAGTATAACAAAAGGGGTCCAAGAGACCCAGTACTTC
CASSITKGVQETQYF
>TRBV7-8|NA|TRBJ2-1|NA
TGTGCCAGCAGCTTAGCGCGAGACAGGTTGCAGTTCTTC
CASSLARDRLQFF
>TRBV5-1|TRBD1|TRBJ1-4|few
TGCGCCAGCAGCGGGACAGGGGCCGAAAAACTGTTTTTT
CASSGTGAEKLFF
>TRBV7-9|TRBD1|TRBJ1-4|NA
TGTGCCAGCAGCTCGGGGACAGGGACTAATGAAAAACTGTTTTTT
CASSSGTGTNEKLFF
>TRBV5-1|NA|TRBJ2-7|few
TGCGCCAGCAGCTTCGGCCGCGCCTACGAGCAGTACTTC
CASSFGRAYEQYF
>TRBV25-1|TRBD2|TRBJ2-1|NA
TGTGCCAGCAGTGACGTCCAGCTAGCGGGGGGGCTCGATGAGCAGTTCTTC
CASSDVQLAGGLDEQFF
>TRBV20-1|NA|TRBJ2-1|NA
TGCAGTGCTGGGGGCTCGTTTGAGCAGTTCTTC
CSAGGSFEQFF
>TRBV6-1|TRBD2|TRBJ2-3|few
TGTGCCATCAGTGAGTCGTCAAGCGGGGGGGCCGAGGGGCAGTATTTT
CAISESSSGGAEGQYF
>TRBV27|NA|TRBJ2-7|NA
TGTGCCAGCAGTATTAGGACAGGAGGGCTGTCATTC
CASSIRTGGLSF
>TRBV11-2|NA|TRBJ2-5|few
TGTGCCAGCAGCTTAGACAACCAAGAGACCCAGTACTTC
CASSLDNQETQYF
>TRBV7-9|NA|TRBJ2-4|many
TGTGCCAGCAGCTTAGCGGGAGATTCCAAAAACATTCAGTACTTC
CASSLAGDSKNIQYF
>TRBV6-1|NA|TRBJ2-7|few
TGTGCCAGCAGTGAAACGGGATTTTCCTCCTACGAGCAGTACTTC
CASSETGFSSYEQYF
>TRBV4-2|NA|TRBJ2-7|many
TGTGCCAGCAGCCAAGGGTCCCAGGGTGTGTCCTACGAGCAGTACTTC
CASSQGSQGVSYEQYF
>TRBV29-1|NA|TRBJ2-2|few
TGCAGCGCCAGAAGGGATTCCGGGGAGCTGTTTTTT
CSARRDSGELFF
>TRBV7-6|NA|TRBJ1-1|few
TGTGCCAGCAGCTTAGAAAGGTTGACTGAAGCTTTCTTT
CASSLERLTEAFF
>TRBV6-6|NA|TRBJ2-5|few
TGTGCCAGCAGTTACTCCCACCGAAGAGAGACCCAGTACTTC
CASSYSHRRETQYF
>TRBV15|NA|TRBJ2-5|NA
TGTGCCACCAGCAGAATAAACTCGGGGATGTACTTC
CATSRINSGMYF
>TRBV2|NA|TRBJ2-1|NA
TGTGCCCGAGCCTGGCCTGAGCAGTTCTTC
CARAWPEQFF
>TRBV21-1|NA|TRBJ1-3|few
TGTGCCAGCAGCGTCTCGGGACTGCCCTCTGGAAACACCATATATTTT
CASSVSGLPSGNTIYF
>TRBV30|NA|TRBJ2-3|NA
TGTGCCTGGAGTGTACAAGGTGGGCCATCAAGACAGTATTTT
CAWSVQGGPSRQYF